This T cell receptor beta chain was obtained from a study of T cell responses to AZD1222 COVID-19 vaccine. Trimming left V 6 bases short and J 4 bases short, with 9 bases between. The CDR3 has 13 amino acids. Germline V gives CDR1 SNHLY, CDR2 FYNNEI. Worth noting for this clone: Its antigen is still unknown. This same CDR3 is encoded by further DNA sequences in the sample.

Study observations and caveats: Nearly half of spike-specific TCRs reportedly target unmutated variant regions.

Clones were sequenced by immunoSEQ multiplex PCR, and TCRdb holds only the in-frame ones, with some missing. The sample shows some 120,000 clones, approximately 88% of them seen only once. The chain employs TRBV2 and TRBJ1-4; D might be TRBD1 (5 bases). This sample comprised peripheral blood, obtained 28 days after the second AZD1222 dose. The TCR originated in an adult who received the AZD1222 COVID-19 vaccine. The CDR3 coding sequence is TGTGCCAGCAGGCCGACAGTTAATGAAAAACTGTTTTTT. Protein sequence: CASRPTVNEKLFF.